This T cell receptor (beta chain) was obtained from a study of shared clonotypes between healthy human individuals. Each of the donors was a healthy adult who was HIV-negative and had not had a recent acute infection or vaccination. Nashville, Tennessee was home to all donors, who were Caucasian adults. The junction had 8 bases not matched to a gene; V was cut back by 0 bases and J by 6 bases. This CDR3 has 16 residues. CDR1 and CDR2 from the germline V gene are MGHRA and YSYEKL. Evenly divided among several immunoSEQ plates was the genomic DNA of each subset. In the authors' workflow: ImmunoSEQ supplied junction-only sequences lacking quality scores, so filtering was different. The protocol was immunoSEQ multiplex PCR, while the TCRdb copy is restricted to in-frame clones and leaves out a portion. The DNA was the basis for D and trimming; V, J and clone size are from that table. The repertoire includes about 490,000 clones, around 73% of them detected once, and around 12% sits in the top ten.

The clonotype comes from a woman in her thirties or forties in good health. Some clones in this sample may be carry-over from other donors' samples. The specimen was PBMCs. This chain uses TRBV4-1 with TRBJ1-5; 7 nucleotides align to TRBD1. The CDR3 is CASSQDETGSRQPQHF. CDR3 nucleotide sequence: TGCGCCAGCAGCCAAGATGAGACAGGGTCGCGTCAGCCCCAGCATTTT.